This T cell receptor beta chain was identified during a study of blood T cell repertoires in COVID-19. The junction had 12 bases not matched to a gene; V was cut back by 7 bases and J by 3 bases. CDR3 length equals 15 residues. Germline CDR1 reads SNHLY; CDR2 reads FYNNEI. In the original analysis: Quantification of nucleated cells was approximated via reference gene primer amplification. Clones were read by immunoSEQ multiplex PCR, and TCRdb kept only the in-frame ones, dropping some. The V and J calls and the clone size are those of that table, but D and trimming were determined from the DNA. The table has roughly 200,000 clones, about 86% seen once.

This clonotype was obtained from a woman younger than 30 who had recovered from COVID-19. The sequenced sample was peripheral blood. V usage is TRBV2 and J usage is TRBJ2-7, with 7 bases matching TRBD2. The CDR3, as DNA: TGTGCCAGCATTCCGACCCCGGGAGGATACTACGAGCAGTACTTC. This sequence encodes CASIPTPGGYYEQYF.